This TCR beta chain stems from a study of shared T cell receptors in the human thymus. Germline V CDR1 and CDR2: LNHDA, SQIVND (reference sequence). Trimming shortened V by 7 bases and J by 1 base, and 14 bases separated the two germline ends. CDR3 size: 15 residues. TCRdb's table, derived via immunoSEQ multiplex PCR, lists solely in-frame clones and lacks some. The repertoire has around 68,000 clones, roughly 95% of them found once; the top ten carry roughly 0.033%. This rearrangement joins TRBV19 to TRBJ1-3; tentatively, D is TRBD1 (5 bases). This TCR was sampled from a human donor. Source material: thymocytes. This chain's CDR3 is CASTKVGVSGNTIYF. The CDR3 DNA reads as TGTGCCAGTACCAAGGTGGGGGTGTCTGGAAACACCATATATTTT.